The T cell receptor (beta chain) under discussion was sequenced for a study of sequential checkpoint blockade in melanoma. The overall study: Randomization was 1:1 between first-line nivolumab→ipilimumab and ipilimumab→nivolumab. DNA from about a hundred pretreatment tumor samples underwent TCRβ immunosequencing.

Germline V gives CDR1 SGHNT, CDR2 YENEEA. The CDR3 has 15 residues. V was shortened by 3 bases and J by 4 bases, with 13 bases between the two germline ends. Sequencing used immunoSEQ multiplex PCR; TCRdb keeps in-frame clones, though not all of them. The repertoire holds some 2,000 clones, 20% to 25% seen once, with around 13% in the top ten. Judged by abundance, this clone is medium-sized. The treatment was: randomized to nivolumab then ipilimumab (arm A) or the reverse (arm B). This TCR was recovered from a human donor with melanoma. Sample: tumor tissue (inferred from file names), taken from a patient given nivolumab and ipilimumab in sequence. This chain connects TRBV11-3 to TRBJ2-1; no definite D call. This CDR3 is CASSFGQTLYNEQFF. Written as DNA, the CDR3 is TGTGCCAGCAGCTTTGGGCAGACCTTATACAATGAGCAGTTCTTC. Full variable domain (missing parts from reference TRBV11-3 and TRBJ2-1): EAGVVQSPRYKIIEKKQPVAFWCNPISGHNTLYWYLQNLGQGPELLIRYENEEAVDDSQLPKDRFSAERLKGVDSTLKIQPAELGDSAVYLCASSFGQTLYNEQFFGPGTRLTVL.